This T cell receptor beta chain was recovered during a study of OX40 agonist ivuxolimab in advanced cancers. To note about this clone: Its target is unknown.

General study results and limits: At 0.1 to 3.0 mg/kg, clonal expansion of CD4+ and CD8+ blood T cells had occurred by week 6. Patients who responded partially at 0.1-3.0 mg/kg showed clonal expansion ranking among the lowest.

Only in-frame clones appear in the TCRdb table, and some are missing; sequencing was by immunoSEQ multiplex PCR. The data show about 31,000 clones, with about 83% seen just once and roughly 30% held by the top ten. The CDR3 is 15 residues long. The germline gives CDR1 SGHVS, CDR2 FNYEAQ. V lost 2 bases, J lost 6 bases, and 16 bases lay in between. Sequenced material: CD4+ or CD8+ T cells sorted from blood, taken in a trial of the OX40 agonist ivuxolimab. This chain connects TRBV7-6 to TRBJ1-2; D is uncertain. This clonotype was obtained from an adult with an advanced solid tumor such as melanoma, head and neck, liver or kidney cancer. In nucleotides, the CDR3 is TGTGCCAGCAGCTTACGCCCTGTCGTCTTCAATGGCTACACCTTC. It specifies CASSLRPVVFNGYTF.